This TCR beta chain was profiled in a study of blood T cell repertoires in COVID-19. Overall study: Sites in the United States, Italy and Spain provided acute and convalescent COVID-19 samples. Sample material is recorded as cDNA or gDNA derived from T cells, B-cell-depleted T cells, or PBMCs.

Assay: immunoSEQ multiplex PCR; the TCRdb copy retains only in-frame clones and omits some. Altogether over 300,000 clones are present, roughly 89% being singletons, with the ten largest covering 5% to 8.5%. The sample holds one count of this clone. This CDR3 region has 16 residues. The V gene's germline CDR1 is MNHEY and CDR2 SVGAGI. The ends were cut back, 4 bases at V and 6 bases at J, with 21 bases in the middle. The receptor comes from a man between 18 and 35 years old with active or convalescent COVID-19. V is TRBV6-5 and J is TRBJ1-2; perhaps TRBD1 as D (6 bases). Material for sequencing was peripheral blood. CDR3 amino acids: CASSSDPRWGGHGYTF. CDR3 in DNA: TGTGCCAGCAGTTCCGATCCCCGGTGGGGGGGGCATGGCTACACCTTC.